This T cell receptor (beta chain) originates from a study of cytomegalovirus exposure and HLA in healthy donors. The study's findings and limits: CMV serostatus was the only immune exposure information that was available. In a later analysis, a missense DCLRE1C variant was linked to TCR beta V- and J-gene trimming.

Primers: 60 Vbeta forward and 13 Jbeta reverse. Some clones are missing from TCRdb's copy, which holds only in-frame ones; the method was immunoSEQ multiplex PCR. The record lists roughly 80,000 clones, of which the ten most abundant hold 0.95% to 1.3%. Details on this clone: As yet, its antigen is unknown.

Germline CDR1 reads SEHNR; CDR2 reads FQNEAQ (reference sequence). V was shortened by 0 bases and J by 6 bases, with 6 bases between the two germline ends. The CDR3 consists of 13 residues. This TCR was sampled from a woman in her 30s in good health and CMV-seronegative. This sequence joins TRBV7-9 and TRBJ2-1; the D gene is possibly TRBD2 (6 bases). Source material: PBMCs. This CDR3 is CASSLAGGNEQFF. As DNA, the CDR3 is TGTGCCAGCAGCTTAGCCGGGGGCAATGAGCAGTTCTTC.